A selection of T cell receptor beta chains follows, all from one sample in a study of patients and donors after allogeneic stem cell transplantation. TCRdb reprocessed the RT-PCR reads with MiXCR, giving one entry per CDR3 protein. The sample consists of about a million distinct CDR3 sequences, over 15% of them appearing once. The sample consisted of blood, either unsorted or a sorted T cell fraction (not recorded which). These receptors were taken from a human donor who was either an allogeneic HSCT recipient or a stem cell or donor lymphocyte infusion donor (not recorded which). It is not recorded whose cells these are; they may come from a transplant donor. CDR3s include the opening cysteine and the closing phenylalanine or tryptophan. D genes are given only for firm matches. Clone size is given for some rows only: seen once, a few or many times, or a class if the clone is expanded.

CDR3 DNA	CDR3 protein	clone size	D gene	V gene	J gene
TGTGCCAGCAGCTTCGAAACAAGGACAGGCGGCTACACCTTC	CASSFETRTGGYTF	-	TRBD1	TRBV7-2	TRBJ1-2
TGTGCCAGCAGTTTAATCAGGGGAGCCCTCATGAACACTGAAGCTTTCTTT	CASSLIRGALMNTEAFF	-	-	TRBV12-3/TRBV12-4	TRBJ1-1
TGCAGTGCTCTCCTATCTGGAAACACCATATATTTT	CSALLSGNTIYF	few	-	TRBV20-1	TRBJ1-3
TGTGCCAGCAGCTCAAATAGGGACGAGCAGTACTTC	CASSSNRDEQYF	-	-	TRBV7-6	TRBJ2-7
TGCGCCAGCAGCCTTTGGACAGGGAGCTCCTACGAGCAGTACTTC	CASSLWTGSSYEQYF	many	TRBD1	TRBV5-1	TRBJ2-7
TGTGCCAGCAGCTCCGAGACACCCCACAGGGGGAGGCGCACCGGGGAGCTGTTTTTT	CASSSETPHRGRRTGELFF	-	TRBD1	TRBV9	TRBJ2-2
TGTGCCAGCAGCCAGAAAGGGGCTGGACTAGCGAGCACCGGGGAGCTGTTTTTT	CASSQKGAGLASTGELFF	few	TRBD2	TRBV12-3/TRBV12-4	TRBJ2-2
TGCGCCAGCAGCCACAAGATCGGACAGGGGTTCGATCAGCCCCAGCATTTT	CASSHKIGQGFDQPQHF	-	TRBD1	TRBV4-1	TRBJ1-5
TGTGCCACCAGCAGAGTTCAGAGGAGCACTGAAGCTTTCTTT	CATSRVQRSTEAFF	-	-	TRBV15	TRBJ1-1
TGCGCCAGCAGCCAGACGGTGAACACTGAAGCTTTCTTT	CASSQTVNTEAFF	many	-	TRBV4-3	TRBJ1-1
TGTGCCAGTAGGGGCCGACTAGCGGGAGGGCCGGGGTACGAGCAGTACTTC	CASRGRLAGGPGYEQYF	-	TRBD2	TRBV19	TRBJ2-7
TGCAGCGTTCGTGGACCTAGCGGGGCCACAGATACGCAGTATTTT	CSVRGPSGATDTQYF	-	TRBD2	TRBV29-1	TRBJ2-3
TGTGCCAGCAGTTTGCGGGGGCCCTCCGGCGAGCAGTACTTC	CASSLRGPSGEQYF	-	-	TRBV12-3/TRBV12-4	TRBJ2-7
TGCAGTGCTAATAAGGGGGGGCGCGGGTTCCAAGAGACCCAGTACTTC	CSANKGGRGFQETQYF	many	-	TRBV20-1	TRBJ2-5
TGTGCCAGCAGCTTAGGGGGGGATCGGGGGCCCCAGCATTTT	CASSLGGDRGPQHF	-	-	TRBV7-9	TRBJ1-5